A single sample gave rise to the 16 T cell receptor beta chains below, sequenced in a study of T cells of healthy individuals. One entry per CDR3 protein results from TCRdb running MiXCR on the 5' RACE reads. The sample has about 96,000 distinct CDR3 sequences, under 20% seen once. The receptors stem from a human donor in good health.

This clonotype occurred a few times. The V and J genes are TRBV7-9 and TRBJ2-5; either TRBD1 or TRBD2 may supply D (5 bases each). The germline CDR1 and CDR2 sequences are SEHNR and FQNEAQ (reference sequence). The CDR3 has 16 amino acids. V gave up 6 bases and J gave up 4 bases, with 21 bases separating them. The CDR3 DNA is TGTGCCAGCAGATGGGACCTTAGGTCGTTTCCAGAGACCCAGTACTTC. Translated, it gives CASRWDLRSFPETQYF.

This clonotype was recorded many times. CDR3 region: CSAEGTASRPETQYF. Written as DNA, the CDR3 is TGCAGCGCCGAAGGGACAGCTAGCCGTCCCGAGACCCAGTACTTC. V and J are TRBV29-1 and TRBJ2-5, with 7 bases identical to TRBD1. V lost 7 bases to trimming and J lost 5 bases; unmatched junction nucleotides: 16. The germline V gene encodes CDR1 SQVTM and CDR2 ANQGSEA. The CDR3 runs to 15 residues. Based on the CDR3 plus reference TRBV29-1 and TRBJ2-5, the full variable domain is SAVISQKPSRDICQRGTSLTIQCQVDSQVTMMFWYRQQPGQSLTLIATANQGSEATYESGFVIDKFPISRPNLTFSTLTVSNMSPEDSSIYLCSAEGTASRPETQYFGPGTRLLVL.

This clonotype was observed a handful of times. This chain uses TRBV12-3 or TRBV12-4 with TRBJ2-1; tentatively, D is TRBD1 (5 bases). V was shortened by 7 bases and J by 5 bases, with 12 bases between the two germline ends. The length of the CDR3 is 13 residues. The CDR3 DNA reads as TGTGCCAGCACCCGGACACAGAACAATGAGCAGTTCTTC. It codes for CASTRTQNNEQFF.

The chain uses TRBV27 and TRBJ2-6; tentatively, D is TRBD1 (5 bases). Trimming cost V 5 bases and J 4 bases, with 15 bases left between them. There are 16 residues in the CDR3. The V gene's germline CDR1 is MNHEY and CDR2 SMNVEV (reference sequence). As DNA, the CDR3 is TGTGCCAGCAGTCCAACGCAGGGCCTGGGGGCCAACGTCCTGACTTTC. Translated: CASSPTQGLGANVLTF. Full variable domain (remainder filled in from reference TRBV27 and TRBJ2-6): EAQVTQNPRYLITVTGKKLTVTCSQNMNHEYMSWYRQDPGLGLRQIYYSMNVEVTDKGDVPEGYKVSRKEKRNFPLILESPSPNQTSLYFCASSPTQGLGANVLTFGAGSRLTVL.

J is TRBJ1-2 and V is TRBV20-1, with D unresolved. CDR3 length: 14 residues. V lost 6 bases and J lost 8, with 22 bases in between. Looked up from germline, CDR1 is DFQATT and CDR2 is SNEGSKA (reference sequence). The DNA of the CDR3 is TGCAGTGCCCGCGACCGGATCAAAGGCTGGGGCTACACCTTC. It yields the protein CSARDRIKGWGYTF.

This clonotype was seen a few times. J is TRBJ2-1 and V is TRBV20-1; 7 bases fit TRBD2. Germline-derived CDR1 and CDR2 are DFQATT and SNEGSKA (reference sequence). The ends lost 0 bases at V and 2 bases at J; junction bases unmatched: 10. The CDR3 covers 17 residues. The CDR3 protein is CSARDLRASGPYNEQFF. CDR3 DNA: TGCAGTGCTAGAGATCTACGGGCTAGCGGACCCTACAATGAGCAGTTCTTC.

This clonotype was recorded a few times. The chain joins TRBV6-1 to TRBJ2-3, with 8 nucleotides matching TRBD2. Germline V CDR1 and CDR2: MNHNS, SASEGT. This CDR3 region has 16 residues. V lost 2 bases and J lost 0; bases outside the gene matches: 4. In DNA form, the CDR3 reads TGTGCCAGCAGTGAACTAGCGGGCGGGAGCACAGATACGCAGTATTTT. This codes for CASSELAGGSTDTQYF.

The CDR3 DNA sequence: TGTGCCAGCAGTTACGCCTCCGAAAAACTGTTTTTT. Translated, it gives CASSYASEKLFF. The V and J genes are TRBV6-2 or TRBV6-3 and TRBJ1-4; no firm D call. The CDR3 covers 12 residues. Trimming took 2 bases from V and 8 from J, leaving 6 bases between them. Germline V gives CDR1 MNHEY, CDR2 SVGEGT.

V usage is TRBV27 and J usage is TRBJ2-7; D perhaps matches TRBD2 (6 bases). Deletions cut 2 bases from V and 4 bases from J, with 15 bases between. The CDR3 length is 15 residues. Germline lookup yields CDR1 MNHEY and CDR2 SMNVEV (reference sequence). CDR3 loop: CASSLSGGYGYEQYF. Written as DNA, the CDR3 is TGTGCCAGCAGTTTAAGCGGAGGGTACGGGTACGAGCAGTACTTC.

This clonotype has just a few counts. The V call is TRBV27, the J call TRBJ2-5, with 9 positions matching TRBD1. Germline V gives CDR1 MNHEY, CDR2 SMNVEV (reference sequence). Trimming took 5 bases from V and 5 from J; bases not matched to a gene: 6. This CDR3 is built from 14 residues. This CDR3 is CASSATGGWETQYF. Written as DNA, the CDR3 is TGTGCCAGCAGTGCCACAGGGGGCTGGGAGACCCAGTACTTC.

The DNA for the CDR3 is TGTGCCAGCAGATCGAGTGGCGCTGCGGGCCTCCCTAAGGAGCAGTTCTTC. Translation gives CASRSSGAAGLPKEQFF. This chain uses TRBV7-2 with TRBJ2-1; TRBD2 might be the D (5 bases). From germline, CDR1 is SGHTA and CDR2 FQGNSA. Trimming cost V 6 bases and J 10 bases, with 28 bases left between them. The CDR3 contains 17 residues.

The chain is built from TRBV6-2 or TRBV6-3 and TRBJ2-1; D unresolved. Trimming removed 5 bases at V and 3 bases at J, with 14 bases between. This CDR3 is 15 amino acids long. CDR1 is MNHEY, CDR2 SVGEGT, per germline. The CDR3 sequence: CASSVGFRYYNEQFF. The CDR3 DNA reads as TGTGCCAGCAGTGTCGGGTTTAGGTACTACAATGAGCAGTTCTTC.

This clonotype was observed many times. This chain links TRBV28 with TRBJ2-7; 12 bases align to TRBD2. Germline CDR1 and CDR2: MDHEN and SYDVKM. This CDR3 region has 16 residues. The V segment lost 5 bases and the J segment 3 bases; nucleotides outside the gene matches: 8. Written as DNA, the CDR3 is TGTGCCAGCAGTACCTCGGGACTAGCGGGCCTCTACGAGCAGTACTTC. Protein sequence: CASSTSGLAGLYEQYF. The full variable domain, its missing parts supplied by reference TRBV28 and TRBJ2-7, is DVKVTQSSRYLVKRTGEKVFLECVQDMDHENMFWYRQDPGLGLRLIYFSYDVKMKEKGDIPEGYSVSREKKERFSLILESASTNQTSMYLCASSTSGLAGLYEQYFGPGTRLTVT.

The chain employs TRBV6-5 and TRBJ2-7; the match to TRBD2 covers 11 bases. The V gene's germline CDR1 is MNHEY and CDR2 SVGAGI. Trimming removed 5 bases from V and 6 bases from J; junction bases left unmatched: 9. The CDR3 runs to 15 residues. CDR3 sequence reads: CASSDSTSGGIEQYF. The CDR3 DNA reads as TGTGCCAGCAGTGATTCCACTAGCGGGGGTATCGAGCAGTACTTC.

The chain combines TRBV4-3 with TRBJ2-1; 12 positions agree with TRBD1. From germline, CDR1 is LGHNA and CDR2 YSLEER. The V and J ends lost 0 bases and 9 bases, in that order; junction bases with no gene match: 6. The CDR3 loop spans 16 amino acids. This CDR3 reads CASSQDPGQGAGEQFF. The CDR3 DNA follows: TGCGCCAGCAGCCAAGACCCGGGACAGGGGGCCGGTGAGCAGTTCTTC.

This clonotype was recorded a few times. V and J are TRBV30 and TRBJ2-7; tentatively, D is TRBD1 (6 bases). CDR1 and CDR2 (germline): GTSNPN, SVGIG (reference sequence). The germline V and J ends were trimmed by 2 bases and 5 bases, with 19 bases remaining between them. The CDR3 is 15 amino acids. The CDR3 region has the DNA TGTGCCTGGAGTCCTCCGGGACAACCATACCACGAGCAGTACTTC. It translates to CAWSPPGQPYHEQYF.